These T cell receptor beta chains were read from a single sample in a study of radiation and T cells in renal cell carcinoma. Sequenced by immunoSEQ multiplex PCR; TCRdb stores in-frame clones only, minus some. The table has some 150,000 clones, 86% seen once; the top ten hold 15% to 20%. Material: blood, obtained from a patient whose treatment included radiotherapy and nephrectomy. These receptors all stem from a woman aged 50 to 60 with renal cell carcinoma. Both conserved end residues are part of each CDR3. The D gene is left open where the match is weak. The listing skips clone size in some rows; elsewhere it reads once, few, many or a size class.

CDR3aa: CASSLAGYGNTIYF
CDR3nt: TGCGCCAGCAGCTTGGCAGGGTATGGAAACACCATATATTTT
d_gene: .
abundance: .
v_gene: TRBV5-1
j_gene: TRBJ1-3

CDR3aa: CASSPPTGGKTEAFF
CDR3nt: TGTGCCAGCAGCCCGCCTACAGGGGGCAAGACTGAAGCTTTCTTT
d_gene: TRBD1
abundance: .
v_gene: TRBV4-2
j_gene: TRBJ1-1

CDR3aa: CASAGTGSYEQYF
CDR3nt: TGTGCCAGTGCCGGGACAGGGTCGTACGAGCAGTACTTC
d_gene: TRBD1
abundance: few
v_gene: TRBV19
j_gene: TRBJ2-7

CDR3aa: CASSSYRVTGEKLFF
CDR3nt: TGTGCCAGCAGTTCGTACAGGGTGACAGGGGAAAAACTGTTTTTT
d_gene: TRBD1
abundance: .
v_gene: TRBV27
j_gene: TRBJ1-4

CDR3aa: CASSFGQGLNTEAFF
CDR3nt: TGTGCCAGCAGTTTCGGACAGGGCTTGAACACTGAAGCTTTCTTT
d_gene: TRBD1
abundance: .
v_gene: TRBV27
j_gene: TRBJ1-1

CDR3aa: CASSPQSGSYEQYF
CDR3nt: TGTGCCAGCAGCCCTCAAAGCGGGAGCTACGAGCAGTACTTC
d_gene: TRBD2
abundance: .
v_gene: TRBV9
j_gene: TRBJ2-7

CDR3aa: CASSESGKSYNEQFF
CDR3nt: TGCGCCAGCAGTGAGTCTGGAAAATCCTACAATGAGCAGTTCTTC
d_gene: .
abundance: .
v_gene: TRBV10-1
j_gene: TRBJ2-1

CDR3aa: CASSLSSEEETQYF
CDR3nt: TGTGCCAGCTCCCTTTCTAGCGAGGAAGAGACCCAGTACTTC
d_gene: .
abundance: .
v_gene: TRBV19
j_gene: TRBJ2-5

CDR3aa: CASSLQAEGYTF
CDR3nt: TGTGCCAGCAGCTTACAGGCGGAGGGCTACACCTTC
d_gene: .
abundance: .
v_gene: TRBV7-2
j_gene: TRBJ1-2

CDR3aa: CASSQPGTGHYEQYF
CDR3nt: TGCGCCAGCAGCCAACCCGGGACAGGCCACTACGAGCAGTACTTC
d_gene: TRBD1
abundance: .
v_gene: TRBV5-1
j_gene: TRBJ2-7

CDR3aa: CASSPGLNYGYTF
CDR3nt: TGTGCCAGCAGTCCGGGGCTTAACTATGGCTACACCTTC
d_gene: .
abundance: .
v_gene: TRBV6-5
j_gene: TRBJ1-2

CDR3aa: CASSPLAGNEQFF
CDR3nt: TGCGCCAGCAGCCCTCTAGCGGGGAATGAGCAGTTCTTC
d_gene: TRBD2
abundance: .
v_gene: TRBV5-1
j_gene: TRBJ2-1

CDR3aa: CASSPNHVPDTQYF
CDR3nt: TGTGCCAGCTCACCGAACCACGTCCCGGATACGCAGTATTTT
d_gene: .
abundance: .
v_gene: TRBV18
j_gene: TRBJ2-3

CDR3aa: CASGGTEPQHF
CDR3nt: TGTGCCAGCGGGGGGACAGAGCCCCAGCATTTT
d_gene: TRBD1
abundance: .
v_gene: TRBV25-1
j_gene: TRBJ1-5